This T cell receptor (beta chain) stems from a study of spatial heterogeneity in lung cancer (dated by TCRdb to the late 2010s). As for the study more broadly: Donors were 70 or so patients with early-stage, untreated non-small cell lung cancer from the lung TRACERx cohort. Follow-up PBMC samples were sequenced whenever available, and the median time to follow-up was roughly two years after resection. More beta-chain than alpha-chain transcripts were consistently detected, likely reflecting higher beta-chain transcript abundance. In the raw uncorrected reads, each unique combination of TCR and UMI appeared more than ten times on average. In non-small cell lung cancer, the study quantitatively compared TCR alpha and beta repertoires across several tumor regions, matched nontumor lung, and blood. Nonsynonymous mutation counts, determined by whole-exome sequencing of tumor tissue, were related to features of the TCR repertoire. At surgery, over 200 tumor regions, 64 matched nontumor lung samples and 56 PBMC samples were TCR-sequenced for both alpha and beta chains. The paper's findings and limits, for the study overall: Ubiquitous expanded tumor TCRs were found in blood more often at tumor resection than at routine follow-up. Only 13 to 15 patients were included in the comparisons of baseline and follow-up blood repertoires. Additional single-cell paired TCR alpha and beta sequencing was considered necessary to confirm, at a functional level, the hypothesis that regional TCRs recognize regional mutations.

The library relied on 5' RACE. The sequencer was a NextSeq 500. In the TCR library protocol, a unique molecular identifier was attached to each TCR cDNA molecule so that PCR and sequencing errors could be corrected. As for the authors' bioinformatics: TCR identification, UMI-based error correction and CDR3 extraction were performed with Decombinator tools. TCRs above a frequency of 2 per 1,000, corresponding to the top 1% of the tumor frequency distribution, were defined as expanded. Each repertoire was subsampled 100 times to 5,000 TCRs, after which Renyi diversity was computed with the R vegan package. CDR3 similarity networks were built from amino acid triplet string-kernel similarity, connecting CDR3s with pairwise similarity above 0.82. TCRdb reanalyzed the raw reads on its own, using fastp at Q25 for trimming and MiXCR for clone calling, and kept in-frame beta chains. Under each unique CDR3 protein, matching rows form one entry showing the most common genes and DNA. These V and J calls rely on TCRdb rather than the paper's analysis. The sample yields about 52,000 distinct CDR3 sequences; roughly 7.4% were counted once. The ten largest clones represent approximately 40% of the sample.

V was cut back by 10 bases and J by 0 bases, leaving a gap of 24 bases between them. The germline V gene (reference sequence) sets CDR1 to MNHEY and CDR2 to SMNVEV. The CDR3 sequence holds 17 residues, the cysteine and phenylalanine included. Of the read, only the CDR3 DNA is kept; its 51 bases are in frame from base 1. About this clonotype itself: The antigen it recognizes is unknown. Base quality data are lacking; no much larger clone is found one base away.

The time point label here, explained by the study, means: blood at routine non-recurrence follow-up after resection. TCR sequencing used whole RNA extracted from tumor and nontumor lung tissue, or from cryopreserved PBMC samples, without cell sorting. A patient was chosen for TCR sequencing only when enough RNA was available from at least two tumor regions. Here the sequenced sample was PBMCs, taken at follow-up. This clonotype was sampled from a female donor with early-stage non-small cell lung cancer. The rearrangement combines TRBV27 with TRBJ1-1; TRBD1 is a weak D gene call, 6 bases matching. The DNA reads TGTGCCACCTTCCGGGACATCGATCCCCGAATGAACACTGAAGCTTTCTTT. It codes for CATFRDIDPRMNTEAFF.